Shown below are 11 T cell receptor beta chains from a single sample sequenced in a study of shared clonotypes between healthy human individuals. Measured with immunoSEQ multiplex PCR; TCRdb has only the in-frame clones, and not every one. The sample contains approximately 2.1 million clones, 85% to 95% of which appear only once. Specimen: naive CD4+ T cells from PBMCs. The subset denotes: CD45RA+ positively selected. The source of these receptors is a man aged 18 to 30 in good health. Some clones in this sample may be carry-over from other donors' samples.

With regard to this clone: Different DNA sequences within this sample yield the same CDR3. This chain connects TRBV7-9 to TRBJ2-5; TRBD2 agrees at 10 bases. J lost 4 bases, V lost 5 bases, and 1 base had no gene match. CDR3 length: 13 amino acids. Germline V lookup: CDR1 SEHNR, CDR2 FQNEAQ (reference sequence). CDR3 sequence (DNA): TGTGCCAGCAGCCGACTAGCGGGAGAGACCCAGTACTTC. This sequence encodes CASSRLAGETQYF.

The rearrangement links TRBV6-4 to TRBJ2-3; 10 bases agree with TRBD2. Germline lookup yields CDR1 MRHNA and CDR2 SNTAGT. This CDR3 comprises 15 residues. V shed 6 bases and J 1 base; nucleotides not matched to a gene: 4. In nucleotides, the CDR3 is TGTGCCAGCAGACCTAGCGGGAGACGCACAGATACGCAGTATTTT. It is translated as CASRPSGRRTDTQYF.

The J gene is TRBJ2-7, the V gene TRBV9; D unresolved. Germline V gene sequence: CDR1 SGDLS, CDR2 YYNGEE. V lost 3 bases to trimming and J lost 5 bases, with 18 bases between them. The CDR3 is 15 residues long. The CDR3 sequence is CASSAHIEFDNEQYF. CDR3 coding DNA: TGTGCCAGCAGCGCCCATATTGAGTTTGACAACGAGCAGTACTTC. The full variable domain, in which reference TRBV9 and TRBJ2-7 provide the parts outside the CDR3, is DSGVTQTPKHLITATGQRVTLRCSPRSGDLSVYWYQQSLDQGLQFLIQYYNGEERAKGNILERFSAQQFPDLHSELNLSSLELGDSALYFCASSAHIEFDNEQYFGPGTRLTVT.

CDR3 DNA: TGCGCCAGCAGCCAGGACAGGGATGGCGCTGAGCAGTTCTTC. It is translated as CASSQDRDGAEQFF. This chain uses TRBV5-1 with TRBJ2-1, with 8 nucleotides matching TRBD1. The ends lost 4 bases at V and 9 bases at J; junction bases unmatched: 9. This CDR3 comprises 14 residues. Germline CDR1 is SGHRS and CDR2 is YFSETQ.

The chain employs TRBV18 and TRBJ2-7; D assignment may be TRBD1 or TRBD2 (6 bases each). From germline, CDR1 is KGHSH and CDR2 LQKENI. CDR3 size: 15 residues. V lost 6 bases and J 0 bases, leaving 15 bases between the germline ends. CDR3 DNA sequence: TGTGCCAGCTCTTTAGGGGGGCGAGACTCCTACGAGCAGTACTTC. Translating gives CASSLGGRDSYEQYF.

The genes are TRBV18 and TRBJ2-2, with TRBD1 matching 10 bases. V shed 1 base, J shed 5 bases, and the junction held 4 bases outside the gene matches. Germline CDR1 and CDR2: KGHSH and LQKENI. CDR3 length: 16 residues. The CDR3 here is CASSPRGTGVTGELFF. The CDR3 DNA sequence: TGTGCCAGCTCACCACGGGGGACAGGGGTTACCGGGGAGCTGTTTTTT.

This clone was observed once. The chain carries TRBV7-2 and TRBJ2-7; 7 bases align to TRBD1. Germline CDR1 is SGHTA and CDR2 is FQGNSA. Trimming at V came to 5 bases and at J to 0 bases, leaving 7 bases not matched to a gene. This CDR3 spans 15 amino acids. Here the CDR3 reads CASSVSGQLSYEQYF. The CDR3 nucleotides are TGTGCCAGCAGCGTCTCGGGACAGCTCTCCTACGAGCAGTACTTC.

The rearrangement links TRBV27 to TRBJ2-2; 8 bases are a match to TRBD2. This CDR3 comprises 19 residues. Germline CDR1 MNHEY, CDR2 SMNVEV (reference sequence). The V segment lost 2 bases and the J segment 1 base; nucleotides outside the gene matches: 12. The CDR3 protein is CASSLTRREGPRNTGELFF. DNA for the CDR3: TGTGCCAGCAGTTTAACTCGTCGGGAGGGCCCTCGGAACACCGGGGAGCTGTTTTTT.

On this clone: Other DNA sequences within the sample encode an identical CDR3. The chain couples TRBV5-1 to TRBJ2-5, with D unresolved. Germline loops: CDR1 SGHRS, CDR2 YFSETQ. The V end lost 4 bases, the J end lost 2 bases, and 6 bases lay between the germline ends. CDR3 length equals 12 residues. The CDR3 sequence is CASSLTQETQYF. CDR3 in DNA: TGCGCCAGCAGCCTAACACAAGAGACCCAGTACTTC.

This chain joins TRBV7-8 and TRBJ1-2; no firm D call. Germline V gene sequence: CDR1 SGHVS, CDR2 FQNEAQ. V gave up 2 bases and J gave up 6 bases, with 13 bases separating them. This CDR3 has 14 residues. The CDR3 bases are TGTGCCAGCAGCTTAAGTAATTACGGGGATGGCTACACCTTC. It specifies CASSLSNYGDGYTF. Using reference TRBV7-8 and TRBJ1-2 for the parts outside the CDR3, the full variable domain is GAGVSQSPRYKVAKRGQDVALRCDPISGHVSLFWYQQALGQGPEFLTYFQNEAQLDKSGLPSDRFFAERPEGSVSTLKIQRTQQEDSAVYLCASSLSNYGDGYTFGSGTRLTVV.

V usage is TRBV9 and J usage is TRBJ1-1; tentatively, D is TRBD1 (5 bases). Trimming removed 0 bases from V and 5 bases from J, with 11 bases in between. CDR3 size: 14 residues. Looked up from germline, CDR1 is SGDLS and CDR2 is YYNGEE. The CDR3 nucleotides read TGTGCCAGCAGCGTAGGGCAGGGCGAAACTGAAGCTTTCTTT. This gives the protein CASSVGQGETEAFF.